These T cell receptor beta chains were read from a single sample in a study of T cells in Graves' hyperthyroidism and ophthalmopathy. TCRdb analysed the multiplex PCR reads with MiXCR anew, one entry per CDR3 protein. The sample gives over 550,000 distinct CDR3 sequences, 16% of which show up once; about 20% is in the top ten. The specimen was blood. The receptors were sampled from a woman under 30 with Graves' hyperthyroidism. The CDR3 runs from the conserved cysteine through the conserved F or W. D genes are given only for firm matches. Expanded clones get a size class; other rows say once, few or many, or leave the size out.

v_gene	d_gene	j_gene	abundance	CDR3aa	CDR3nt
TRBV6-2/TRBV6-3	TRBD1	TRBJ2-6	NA	CASTLWQGAGANVLTF	TGTGCCAGCACTTTGTGGCAGGGGGCTGGGGCCAACGTCCTGACTTTC
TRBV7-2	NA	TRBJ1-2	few	CASSPTTGVYGYTF	TGTGCCAGCAGCCCGACGACAGGCGTCTATGGCTACACCTTC
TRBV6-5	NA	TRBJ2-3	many	CASSYSASTDTQYF	TGTGCCAGCAGTTACTCGGCGTCTACAGATACGCAGTATTTT
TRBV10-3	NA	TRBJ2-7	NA	CAISEGLVEQYF	TGTGCCATCAGTGAGGGATTGGTCGAGCAGTACTTC
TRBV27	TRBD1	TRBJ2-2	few	CASSLLEGQGTGELFF	TGTGCCAGCAGTTTACTGGAAGGACAGGGCACCGGGGAGCTGTTTTTT
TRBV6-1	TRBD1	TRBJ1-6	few	CASSSGTGLRNSPLHF	TGTGCCAGCAGCTCCGGGACAGGGCTTCGTAATTCACCCCTCCACTTT
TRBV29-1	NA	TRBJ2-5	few	CSVEGQVGSRETQYF	TGCAGCGTTGAAGGGCAAGTAGGGAGTAGGGAGACCCAGTACTTC
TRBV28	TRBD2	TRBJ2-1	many	CASSFYVGTRTYNEQFF	TGTGCCAGCAGTTTCTACGTCGGGACTAGGACCTACAATGAGCAGTTCTTC
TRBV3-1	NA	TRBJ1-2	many	CASSQDPRRGYTF	TGTGCCAGCAGCCAAGATCCCAGGCGGGGCTACACCTTC
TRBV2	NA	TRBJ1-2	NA	CASTVDGRLYGYTF	TGTGCCAGCACCGTAGATGGACGGTTATATGGCTACACCTTC
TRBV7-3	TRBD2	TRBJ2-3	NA	CASSWPGTSENNTQYF	TGTGCCAGCAGCTGGCCCGGGACTAGCGAGAACAATACGCAGTATTTT
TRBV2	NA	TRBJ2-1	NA	CASSMNEQFF	TGTGCCAGCAGCATGAATGAGCAGTTCTTC
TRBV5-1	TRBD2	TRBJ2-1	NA	CASSPSASGGYNEQFF	TGCGCCAGCAGCCCCTCGGCTAGCGGGGGTTACAATGAGCAGTTCTTC
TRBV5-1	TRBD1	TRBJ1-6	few	CASSYAGTDYNSPLHF	TGCGCCAGCAGCTACGCTGGGACAGACTATAATTCACCCCTCCACTTT
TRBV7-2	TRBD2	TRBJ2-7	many	CASSLGGGGASYEQYF	TGTGCCAGCAGCTTAGGTGGCGGGGGGGCCAGTTACGAGCAGTACTTC
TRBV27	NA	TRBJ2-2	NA	CASSLKRYTDGELFF	TGTGCCAGCAGTTTAAAACGGTACACTGACGGGGAGCTGTTTTTT
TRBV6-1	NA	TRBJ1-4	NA	CASRVGGLGEKLFF	TGTGCCAGCAGGGTGGGGGGGCTCGGTGAAAAACTGTTTTTT
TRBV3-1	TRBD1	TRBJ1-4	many	CASSAGTVEKLFF	TGTGCCAGCAGCGCCGGGACAGTTGAAAAACTGTTTTTT
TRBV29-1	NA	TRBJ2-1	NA	CSVTTTGRSAHNEQFF	TGCAGCGTGACGACCACTGGGCGGTCGGCCCACAATGAGCAGTTCTTC
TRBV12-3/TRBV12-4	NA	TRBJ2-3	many	CASSLGSIEDTQYF	TGTGCCAGCAGTTTGGGCAGCATCGAAGATACGCAGTATTTT
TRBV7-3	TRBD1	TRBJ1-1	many	CASSYTGQAIMNTEAFF	TGTGCCAGCAGCTACACAGGACAGGCGATCATGAACACTGAAGCTTTCTTT
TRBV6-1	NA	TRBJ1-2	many	CASSSEYRSSGGYTF	TGTGCCAGCAGTTCGGAGTACAGGTCTAGCGGGGGCTACACCTTC
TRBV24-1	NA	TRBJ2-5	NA	CATSDVSPPDETQYF	TGTGCCACCAGTGATGTCTCGCCACCTGATGAGACCCAGTACTTC
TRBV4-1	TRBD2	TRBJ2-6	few	CASSPWRSGIPAGANVLTF	TGCGCCAGCAGCCCTTGGAGGAGCGGGATACCGGCTGGGGCCAACGTCCTGACTTTC
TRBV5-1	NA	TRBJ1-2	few	CASSLEIAAGGYTF	TGCGCCAGCAGCTTGGAAATCGCGGCAGGTGGCTACACCTTC
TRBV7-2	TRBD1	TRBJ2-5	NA	CASSFGRGLSETQYF	TGTGCCAGCAGCTTTGGCAGGGGGCTTTCGGAGACCCAGTACTTC
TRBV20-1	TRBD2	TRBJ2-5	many	CSGRLAGVRYQETQYF	TGCAGTGGCAGACTAGCGGGAGTCCGTTACCAAGAGACCCAGTACTTC
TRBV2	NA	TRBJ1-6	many	CASKGSSGTASPLHF	TGTGCCAGCAAAGGGTCATCAGGGACGGCTTCACCCCTCCACTTT
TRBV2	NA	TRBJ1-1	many	CASSDIIRRWAFF	TGTGCCAGCAGTGATATAATCCGGCGGTGGGCTTTCTTT
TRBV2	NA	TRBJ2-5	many	CASSGVRSQETQYF	TGTGCCAGCAGTGGTGTCAGGAGCCAAGAGACCCAGTACTTC
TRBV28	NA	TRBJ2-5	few	CASTLDRAGETQYF	TGTGCCAGCACCCTCGACAGGGCGGGGGAGACCCAGTACTTC
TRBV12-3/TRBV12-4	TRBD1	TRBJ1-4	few	CAGSWTGGNEKLFF	TGTGCCGGCAGTTGGACAGGGGGCAATGAAAAACTGTTTTTC
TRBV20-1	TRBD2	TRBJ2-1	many	CSARVASGSSYNEQFF	TGCAGTGCTAGAGTGGCAAGCGGGAGTTCCTACAATGAGCAGTTCTTC
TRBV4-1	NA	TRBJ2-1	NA	CASSQDPWDGNEQFF	TGCGCCAGCAGCCAAGATCCATGGGATGGCAATGAGCAGTTCTTC
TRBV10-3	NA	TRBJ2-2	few	CATGTSTGELFF	TGTGCCACCGGGACCTCCACCGGGGAGCTGTTTTTT
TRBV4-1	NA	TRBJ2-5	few	CASSQEANPHKYF	TGCGCCAGCAGCCAAGAAGCTAACCCCCACAAGTACTTC
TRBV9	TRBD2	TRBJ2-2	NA	CASSIGIAGTGELFF	TGTGCCAGCAGCATAGGGATAGCGGGGACCGGGGAGCTGTTTTTT
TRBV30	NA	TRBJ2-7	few	CAWSVSAGNEQYF	TGTGCCTGGAGTGTAAGTGCGGGAAATGAGCAGTACTTC
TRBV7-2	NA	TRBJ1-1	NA	CASSKGQSVNTEAFF	TGTGCCAGCAGCAAAGGACAGTCTGTGAACACTGAAGCTTTCTTT
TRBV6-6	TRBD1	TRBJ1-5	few	CASSYSGQYSNQPQHF	TGTGCCAGCAGTTACTCGGGACAGTATAGCAATCAGCCCCAGCATTTT
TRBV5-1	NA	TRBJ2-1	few	CASSPLQQSSYNEQFF	TGCGCCAGCAGTCCGCTTCAGCAGAGCTCCTACAATGAGCAGTTCTTC
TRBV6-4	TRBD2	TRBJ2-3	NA	CASSQLAGAADTQYF	TGTGCCAGCAGTCAACTAGCGGGAGCCGCAGATACGCAGTATTTT
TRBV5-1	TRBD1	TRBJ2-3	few	CASSPGWDRFTDTQYF	TGCGCCAGCAGCCCAGGGTGGGACAGGTTCACAGATACGCAGTATTTT
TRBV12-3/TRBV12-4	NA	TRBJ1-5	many	CASSLGGIDQPQHF	TGTGCCAGCAGTTTGGGGGGAATTGATCAGCCCCAGCATTTT
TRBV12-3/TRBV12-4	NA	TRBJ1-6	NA	CASSTLGVALTSPLHF	TGTGCCAGCAGCACCCTCGGCGTCGCTTTGACTTCACCCCTCCACTTT
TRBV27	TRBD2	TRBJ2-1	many	CASSLLLAGATNEQFF	TGTGCCAGCAGTTTGCTCTTAGCGGGAGCAACGAATGAGCAGTTCTTC
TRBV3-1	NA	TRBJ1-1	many	CASSQDNTEAFF	TGTGCCAGCAGCCAAGATAACACTGAAGCTTTCTTT
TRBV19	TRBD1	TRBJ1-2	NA	CASTQTGKGYYGYTF	TGTGCCAGTACGCAGACAGGGAAAGGTTACTATGGCTACACCTTC
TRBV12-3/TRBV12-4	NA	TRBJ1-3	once	CASSLRGSGSGNTIYF	TGTGCCAGCAGCTTAAGGGGCTCGGGCTCTGGAAACACCATATATTTT
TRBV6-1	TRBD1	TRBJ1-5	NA	CASSQTLGQGSNQPQHF	TGTGCCAGCAGCCAAACCTTGGGACAGGGAAGCAATCAGCCCCAGCATTTT
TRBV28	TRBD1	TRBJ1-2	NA	CASIVGTGLRSGGYTF	TGTGCCAGCATCGTCGGGACAGGGTTAAGGAGCGGTGGCTACACCTTC
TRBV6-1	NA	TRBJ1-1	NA	CASSSADRMNTEAFF	TGTGCCAGCAGTTCCGCCGACAGGATGAACACTGAAGCTTTCTTT
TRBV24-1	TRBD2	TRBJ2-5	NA	CATSDPAGEGPETQYF	TGTGCCACCAGTGACCCCGCCGGGGAGGGGCCAGAGACCCAGTACTTC
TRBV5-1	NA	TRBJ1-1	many	CASSGRVDTEAFF	TGCGCCAGCAGCGGGCGGGTGGACACTGAAGCTTTCTTT
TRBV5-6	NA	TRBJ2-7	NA	CASSLWSPSYEQYF	TGTGCCAGCAGCTTGTGGTCCCCGTCCTACGAGCAGTACTTC